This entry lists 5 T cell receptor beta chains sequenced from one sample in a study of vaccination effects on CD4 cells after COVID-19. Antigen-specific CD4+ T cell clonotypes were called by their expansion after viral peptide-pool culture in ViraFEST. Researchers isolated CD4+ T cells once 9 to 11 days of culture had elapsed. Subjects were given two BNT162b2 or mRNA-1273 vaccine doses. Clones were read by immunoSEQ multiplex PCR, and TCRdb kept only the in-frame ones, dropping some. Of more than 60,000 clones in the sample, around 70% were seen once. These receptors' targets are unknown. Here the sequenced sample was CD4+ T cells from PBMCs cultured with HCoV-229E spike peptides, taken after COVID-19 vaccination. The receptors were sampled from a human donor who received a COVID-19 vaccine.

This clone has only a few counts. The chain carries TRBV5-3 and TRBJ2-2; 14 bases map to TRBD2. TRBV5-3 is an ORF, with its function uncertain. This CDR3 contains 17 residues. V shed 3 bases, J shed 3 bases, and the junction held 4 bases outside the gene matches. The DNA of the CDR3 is TGTGCCAGAAGCTACAGACTAGCGGGGGGGCACACCGGGGAGCTGTTTTTT. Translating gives CARSYRLAGGHTGELFF.

This CDR3 is CASRARTGQGSYSNQPQHF. The CDR3 DNA reads as TGTGCCAGCAGGGCGAGAACGGGACAGGGGTCTTATAGCAATCAGCCCCAGCATTTT. The J gene is TRBJ1-5, the V gene TRBV2; 10 bases fit TRBD1. Germline CDR1 is SNHLY and CDR2 is FYNNEI. CDR3 length: 19 amino acids. The V and J ends lost 6 bases and 0 bases, in that order; junction bases with no gene match: 14.

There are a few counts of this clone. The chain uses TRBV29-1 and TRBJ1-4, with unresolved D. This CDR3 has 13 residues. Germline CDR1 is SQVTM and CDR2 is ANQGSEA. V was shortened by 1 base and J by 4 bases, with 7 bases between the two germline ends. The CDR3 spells CSVEGQLNEKLFF. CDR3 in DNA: TGCAGCGTTGAAGGGCAGCTTAATGAAAAACTGTTTTTT.

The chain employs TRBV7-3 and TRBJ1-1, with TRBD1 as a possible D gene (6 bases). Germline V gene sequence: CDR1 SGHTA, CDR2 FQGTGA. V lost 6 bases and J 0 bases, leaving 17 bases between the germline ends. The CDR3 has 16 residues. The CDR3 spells CASSLQGPVLNTEAFF. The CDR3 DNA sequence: TGTGCCAGCAGTCTACAGGGCCCAGTCTTGAACACTGAAGCTTTCTTT.

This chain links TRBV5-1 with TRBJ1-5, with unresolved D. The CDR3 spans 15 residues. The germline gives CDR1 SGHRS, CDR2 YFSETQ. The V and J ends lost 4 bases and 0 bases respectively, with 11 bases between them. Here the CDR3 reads CASSPSGNSNQPQHF. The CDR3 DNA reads TGCGCCAGCAGCCCGAGCGGTAATAGCAATCAGCCCCAGCATTTT. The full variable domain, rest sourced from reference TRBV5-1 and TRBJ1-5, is KAGVTQTPRYLIKTRGQQVTLSCSPISGHRSVSWYQQTPGQGLQFLFEYFSETQRNKGNFPGRFSGRQFSNSRSEMNVSTLELGDSALYLCASSPSGNSNQPQHFGDGTRLSIL.